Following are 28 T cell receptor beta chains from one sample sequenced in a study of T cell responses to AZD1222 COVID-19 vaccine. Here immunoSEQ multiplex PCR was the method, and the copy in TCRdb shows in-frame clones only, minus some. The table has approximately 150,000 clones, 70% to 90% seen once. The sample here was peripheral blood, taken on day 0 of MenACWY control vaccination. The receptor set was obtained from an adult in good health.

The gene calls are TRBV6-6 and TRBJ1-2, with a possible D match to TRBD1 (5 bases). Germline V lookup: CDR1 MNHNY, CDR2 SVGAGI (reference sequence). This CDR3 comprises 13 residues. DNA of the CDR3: TGTGCGGGGGGGGACGGGCTAGGCTATGGCTACACCTTC. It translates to CAGGDGLGYGYTF.

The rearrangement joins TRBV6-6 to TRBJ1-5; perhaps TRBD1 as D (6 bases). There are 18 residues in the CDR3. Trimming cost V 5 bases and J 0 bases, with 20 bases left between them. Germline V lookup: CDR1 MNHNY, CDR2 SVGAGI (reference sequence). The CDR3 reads CASSLRGAGSYSNQPQHF. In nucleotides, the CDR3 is TGTGCCAGCAGTCTCAGGGGAGCAGGGTCCTATAGCAATCAGCCCCAGCATTTT.

This chain's CDR3 is CASSYYGGVRDGYTF. The CDR3 DNA reads TGTGCCAGCAGTTACTATGGGGGCGTAAGGGATGGCTACACCTTC. V usage is TRBV6-5 and J usage is TRBJ1-2, with D possibly matching TRBD1 (6 bases). CDR3 length equals 15 residues. Germline V gives CDR1 MNHEY, CDR2 SVGAGI. The V end lost 1 base, the J end lost 6 bases, and 15 bases lay between the germline ends.

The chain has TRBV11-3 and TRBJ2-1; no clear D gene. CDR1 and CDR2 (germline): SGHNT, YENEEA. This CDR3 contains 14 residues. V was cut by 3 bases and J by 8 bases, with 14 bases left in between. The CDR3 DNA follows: TGTGCCAGCAGCTTGAACCTTAGTCCCGATGAGCAGTTCTTC. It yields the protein CASSLNLSPDEQFF.

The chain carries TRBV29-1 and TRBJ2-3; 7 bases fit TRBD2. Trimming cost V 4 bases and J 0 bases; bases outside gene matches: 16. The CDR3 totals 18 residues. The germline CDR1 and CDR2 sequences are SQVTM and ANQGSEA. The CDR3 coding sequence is TGCAGCGTTGCGGCGGGAGCCTCCTCAAGTACTAGCACAGATACGCAGTATTTT. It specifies CSVAAGASSSTSTDTQYF.

The CDR3 DNA reads TGTGCCAGCAGTCCCTGGGGCCATAGCAATCAGCCCCAGCATTTT. Protein: CASSPWGHSNQPQHF. The rearrangement joins TRBV28 to TRBJ1-5; D might be TRBD1 (5 bases). V was clipped by 5 bases and J by 0 bases, with 11 bases between them. The CDR3 is 15 amino acids. CDR1 and CDR2 (germline): MDHEN, SYDVKM.

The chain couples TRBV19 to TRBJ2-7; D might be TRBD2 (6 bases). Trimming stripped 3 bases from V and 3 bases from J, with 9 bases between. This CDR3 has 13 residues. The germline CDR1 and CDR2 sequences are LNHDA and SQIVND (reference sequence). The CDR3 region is CASSMGGLYEQYF. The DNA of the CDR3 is TGTGCCAGTAGTATGGGAGGTCTCTACGAGCAGTACTTC.

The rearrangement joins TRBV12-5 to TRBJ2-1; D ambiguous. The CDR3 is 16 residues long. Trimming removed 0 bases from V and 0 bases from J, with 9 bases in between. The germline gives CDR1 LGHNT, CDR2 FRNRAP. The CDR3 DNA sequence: TGTGCTAGTGGTTTGGTAGGTCAGATCTCCTACAATGAGCAGTTCTTC. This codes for CASGLVGQISYNEQFF.

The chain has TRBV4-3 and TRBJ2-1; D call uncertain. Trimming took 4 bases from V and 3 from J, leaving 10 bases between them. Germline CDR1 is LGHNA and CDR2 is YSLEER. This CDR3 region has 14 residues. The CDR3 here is CASSLRTLYNEQFF. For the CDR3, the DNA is TGCGCCAGCAGCCTCCGCACCCTCTACAATGAGCAGTTCTTC.

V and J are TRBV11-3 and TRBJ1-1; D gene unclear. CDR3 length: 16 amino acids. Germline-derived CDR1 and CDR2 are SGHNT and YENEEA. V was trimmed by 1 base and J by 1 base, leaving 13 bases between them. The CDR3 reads CASSLGLYRGNTEAFF. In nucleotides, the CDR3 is TGTGCCAGCAGCTTAGGTCTATATCGGGGGAACACTGAAGCTTTCTTT.

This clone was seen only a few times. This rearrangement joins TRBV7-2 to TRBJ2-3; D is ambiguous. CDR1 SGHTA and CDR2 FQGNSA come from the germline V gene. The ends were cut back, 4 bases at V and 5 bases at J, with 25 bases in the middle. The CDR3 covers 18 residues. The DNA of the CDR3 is TGTGCCAGCAGCTCTGGAAAGGCGGTTCTTATTTATGGAGATACGCAGTATTTT. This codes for CASSSGKAVLIYGDTQYF.

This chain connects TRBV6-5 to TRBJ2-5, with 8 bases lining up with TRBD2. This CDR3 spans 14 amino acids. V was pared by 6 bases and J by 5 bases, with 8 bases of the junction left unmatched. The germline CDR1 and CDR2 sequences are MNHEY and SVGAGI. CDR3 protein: CASRPPGLGETQYF. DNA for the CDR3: TGTGCCAGCAGGCCGCCGGGACTAGGGGAGACCCAGTACTTC.

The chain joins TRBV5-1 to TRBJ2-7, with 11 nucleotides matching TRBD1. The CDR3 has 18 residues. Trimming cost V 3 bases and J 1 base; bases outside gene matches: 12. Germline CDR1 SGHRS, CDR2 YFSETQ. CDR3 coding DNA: TGCGCCAGCAGCTGGGCTAGGACAGGGGGCTTTGATTCCTACGAGCAGTACTTC. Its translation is CASSWARTGGFDSYEQYF.

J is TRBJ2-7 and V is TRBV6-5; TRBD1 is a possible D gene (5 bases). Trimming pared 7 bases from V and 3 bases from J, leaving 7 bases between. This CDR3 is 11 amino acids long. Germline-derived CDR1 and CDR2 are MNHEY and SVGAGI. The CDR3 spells CASNQGYEQYF. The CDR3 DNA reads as TGTGCCAGCAACCAGGGCTACGAGCAGTACTTC.

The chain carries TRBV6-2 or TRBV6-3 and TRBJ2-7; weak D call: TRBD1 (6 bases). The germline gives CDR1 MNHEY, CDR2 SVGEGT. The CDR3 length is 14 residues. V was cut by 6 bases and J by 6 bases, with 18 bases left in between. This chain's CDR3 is CASSSIQGFGEQYF. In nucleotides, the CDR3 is TGTGCCAGCAGCTCGATACAGGGATTCGGCGAGCAGTACTTC.

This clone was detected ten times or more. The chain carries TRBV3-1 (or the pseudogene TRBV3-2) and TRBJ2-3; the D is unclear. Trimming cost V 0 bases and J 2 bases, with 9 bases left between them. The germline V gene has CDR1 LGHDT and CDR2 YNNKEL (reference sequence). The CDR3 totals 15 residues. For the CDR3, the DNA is TGTGCCAGCAGCCAAGAGGGCTCCGCCACAGATACGCAGTATTTT. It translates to CASSQEGSATDTQYF.

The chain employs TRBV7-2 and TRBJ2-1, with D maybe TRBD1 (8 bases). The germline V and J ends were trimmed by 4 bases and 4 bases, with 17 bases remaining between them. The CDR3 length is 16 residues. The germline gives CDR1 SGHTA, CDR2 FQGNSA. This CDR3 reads CASSSAGDRLYNEQFF. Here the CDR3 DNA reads TGTGCCAGCAGCTCCGCGGGGGACAGGCTATACAATGAGCAGTTCTTC. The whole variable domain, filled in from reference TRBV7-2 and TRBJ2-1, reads GAGVSQSPSNKVTEKGKDVELRCDPISGHTALYWYRQSLGQGLEFLIYFQGNSAPDKSGLPSDRFSAERTGGSVSTLTIQRTQQEDSAVYLCASSSAGDRLYNEQFFGPGTRLTVL.

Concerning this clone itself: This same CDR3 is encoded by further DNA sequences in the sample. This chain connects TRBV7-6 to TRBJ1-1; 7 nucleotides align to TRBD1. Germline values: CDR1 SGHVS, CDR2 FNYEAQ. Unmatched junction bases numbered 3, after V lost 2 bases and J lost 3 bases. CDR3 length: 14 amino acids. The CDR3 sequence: CASSLLTGDTEAFF. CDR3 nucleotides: TGTGCCAGCAGCTTACTTACAGGGGACACTGAAGCTTTCTTT.

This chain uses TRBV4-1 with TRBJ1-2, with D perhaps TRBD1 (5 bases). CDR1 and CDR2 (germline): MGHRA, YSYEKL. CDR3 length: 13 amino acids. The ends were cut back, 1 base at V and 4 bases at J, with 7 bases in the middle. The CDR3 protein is CASSQGQSYGYTF. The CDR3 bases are TGCGCCAGCAGCCAAGGACAGTCCTATGGCTACACCTTC.

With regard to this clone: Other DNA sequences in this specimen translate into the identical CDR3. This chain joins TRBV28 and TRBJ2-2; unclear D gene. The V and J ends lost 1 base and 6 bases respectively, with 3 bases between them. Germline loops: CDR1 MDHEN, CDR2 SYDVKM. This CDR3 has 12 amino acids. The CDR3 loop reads CASSLLAGELFF. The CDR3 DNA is TGTGCCAGCAGTTTATTGGCCGGGGAGCTGTTTTTT.

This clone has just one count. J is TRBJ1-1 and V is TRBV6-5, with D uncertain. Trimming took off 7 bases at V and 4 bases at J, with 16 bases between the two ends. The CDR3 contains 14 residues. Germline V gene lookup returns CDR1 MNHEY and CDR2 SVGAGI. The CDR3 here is CASNVNTGGTEAFF. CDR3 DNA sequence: TGTGCCAGCAACGTTAACACGGGTGGCACTGAAGCTTTCTTT.

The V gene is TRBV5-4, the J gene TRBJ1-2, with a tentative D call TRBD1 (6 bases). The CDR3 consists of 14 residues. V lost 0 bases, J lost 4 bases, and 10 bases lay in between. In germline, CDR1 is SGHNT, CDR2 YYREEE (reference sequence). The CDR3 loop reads CASSLGGTPYGYTF. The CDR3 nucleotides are TGTGCCAGCAGCTTGGGCGGGACACCCTATGGCTACACCTTC.

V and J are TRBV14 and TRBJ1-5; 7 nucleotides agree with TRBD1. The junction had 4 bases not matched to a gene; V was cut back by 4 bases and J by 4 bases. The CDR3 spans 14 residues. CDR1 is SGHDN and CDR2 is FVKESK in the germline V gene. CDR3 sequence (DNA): TGTGCCAGCAGCCCGACAGGGTGGAATCAGCCCCAGCATTTT. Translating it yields CASSPTGWNQPQHF.

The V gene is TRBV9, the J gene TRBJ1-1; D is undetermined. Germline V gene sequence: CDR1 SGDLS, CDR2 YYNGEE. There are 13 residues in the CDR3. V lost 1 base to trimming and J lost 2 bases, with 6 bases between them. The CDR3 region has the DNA TGTGCCAGCAGCGTACGTAGTAACACTGAAGCTTTCTTT. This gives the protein CASSVRSNTEAFF.

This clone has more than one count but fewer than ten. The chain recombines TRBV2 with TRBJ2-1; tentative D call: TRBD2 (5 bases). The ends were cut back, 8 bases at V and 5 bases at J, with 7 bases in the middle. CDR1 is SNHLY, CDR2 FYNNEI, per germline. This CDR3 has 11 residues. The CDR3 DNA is TGTGCCAGCGACGGGAACAATGAGCAGTTCTTC. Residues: CASDGNNEQFF.

CDR3 nucleotides: TGTGCCAGTAGTCGCAGACGCACCGGGGAGCTGTTTTTT. This gives the protein CASSRRRTGELFF. The chain has TRBV19 and TRBJ2-2, with no clear D. V was pared by 5 bases and J by 4 bases, with 8 bases between. This CDR3 has 13 residues. Germline V lookup: CDR1 LNHDA, CDR2 SQIVND (reference sequence).

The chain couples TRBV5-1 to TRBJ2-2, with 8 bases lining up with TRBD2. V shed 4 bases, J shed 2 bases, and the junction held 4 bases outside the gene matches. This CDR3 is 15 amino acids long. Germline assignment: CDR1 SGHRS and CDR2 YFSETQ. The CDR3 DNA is TGCGCCAGCAGCCTCGGGAGGGGTAACACCGGGGAGCTGTTTTTT. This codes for CASSLGRGNTGELFF.

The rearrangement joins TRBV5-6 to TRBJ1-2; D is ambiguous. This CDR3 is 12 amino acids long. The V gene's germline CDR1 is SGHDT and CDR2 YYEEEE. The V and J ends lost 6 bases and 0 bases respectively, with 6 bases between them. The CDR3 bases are TGTGCCAGCACGCTCTCTAACTATGGCTACACCTTC. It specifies CASTLSNYGYTF.